This TCR beta chain was documented in a study of cytomegalovirus exposure and HLA in healthy donors. 13 Jbeta primers and 60 Vbeta primers were used for the PCR. Profiled with immunoSEQ multiplex PCR; TCRdb holds only in-frame clones, not every one. The sample records around 140,000 clones, around 75% being singletons. This clone came up once. The CDR3 runs 15 residues. Germline loops: CDR1 SGHDT, CDR2 YYEEEE. This chain joins TRBV5-6 and TRBJ2-5; a weak D match, TRBD1 (6 bases). The J call may be in error: the DNA end matches TRBJ2-7 better. The receptor was isolated from a woman under 30 in good health and CMV-seronegative. Sequenced input: PBMCs. The DNA of the CDR3 is TGTGCCAGCAGCTCCCCGCAGGGGCGCGACTACGAGCAGTACTTC. Its translation: CASSSPQGRDYEQYF.